The clone carrying this T cell receptor (beta chain) was seen a few times. The antigen is not known. The sample is drawn from a study of T cells in Graves' hyperthyroidism and ophthalmopathy. Study information: Prior to any treatment, at the point of initial diagnosis, peripheral blood was collected.

PBMCs were sourced from 9 to 10 ml fresh peripheral blood. V dropped 4 bases and J dropped 6 bases, with 21 bases sitting between them. CDR3 length: 16 amino acids. The germline gives CDR1 SGDLS, CDR2 YYNGEE. Whole-study results and caveats: Blood also held most thyroid clonotypes expanded beyond 0.001.

It was RNA transcripts that yielded the amplified TCR beta CDR3 regions. TCR CDR3 underwent first-round RT-PCR with the HTBI primer set. One entry per CDR3 protein, called by TCRdb with MiXCR from the multiplex PCR reads. The sample shows more than 450,000 distinct CDR3 sequences, 20% of them seen only once. The origin of this receptor is a man aged 35 to 55 with Graves' ophthalmopathy. The V call is TRBV9, the J call TRBJ2-3, with D maybe TRBD2 (6 bases). The sequenced sample consisted of blood. CDR3 coding DNA: TGTGCCAGCAGCCCTCTTGGTCTAGGGACTCCGGATACGCAGTATTTT. Its protein is CASSPLGLGTPDTQYF.